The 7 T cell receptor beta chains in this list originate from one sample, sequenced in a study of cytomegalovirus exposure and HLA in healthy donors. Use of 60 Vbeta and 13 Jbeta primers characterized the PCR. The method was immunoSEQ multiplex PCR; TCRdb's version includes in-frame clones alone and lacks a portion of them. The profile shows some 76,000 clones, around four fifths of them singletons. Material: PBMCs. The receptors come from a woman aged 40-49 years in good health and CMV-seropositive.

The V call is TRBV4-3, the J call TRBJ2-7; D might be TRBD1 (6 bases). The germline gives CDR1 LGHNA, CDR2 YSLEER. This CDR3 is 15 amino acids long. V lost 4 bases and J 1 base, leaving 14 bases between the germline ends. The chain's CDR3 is CASSRRRQASYEQYF. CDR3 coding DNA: TGCGCCAGCAGCCGAAGAAGACAGGCGTCCTACGAGCAGTACTTC.

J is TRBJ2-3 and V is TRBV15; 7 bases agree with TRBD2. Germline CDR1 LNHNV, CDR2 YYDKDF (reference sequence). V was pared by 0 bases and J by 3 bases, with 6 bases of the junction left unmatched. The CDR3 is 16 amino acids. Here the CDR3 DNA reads TGTGCCACCAGCAGAGATCTAGGACTAGGAACAGATACGCAGTATTTT. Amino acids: CATSRDLGLGTDTQYF. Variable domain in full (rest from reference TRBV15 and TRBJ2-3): DAMVIQNPRYQVTQFGKPVTLSCSQTLNHNVMYWYQQKSSQAPKLLFHYYDKDFNNEADTPDNFQSRRPNTSFCFLDIRSPGLGDTAMYLCATSRDLGLGTDTQYFGPGTRLTVL.

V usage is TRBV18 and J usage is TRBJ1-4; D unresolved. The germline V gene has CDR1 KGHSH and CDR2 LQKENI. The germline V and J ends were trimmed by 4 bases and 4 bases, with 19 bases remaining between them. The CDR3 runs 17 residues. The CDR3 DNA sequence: TGTGCCAGCTCACGACCCCCTCTGGGAGGGATTAATGAAAAACTGTTTTTT. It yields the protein CASSRPPLGGINEKLFF. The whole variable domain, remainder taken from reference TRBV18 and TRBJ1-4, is NAGVMQNPRHLVRRRGQEARLRCSPMKGHSHVYWYRQLPEEGLKFMVYLQKENIIDESGMPKERFSAEFPKEGPSILRIQQVVRGDSAAYFCASSRPPLGGINEKLFFGSGTQLSVL.

CDR3 sequence: CASRPDGTGPEAFF. As DNA, the CDR3 is TGTGCCAGCAGGCCCGACGGGACAGGCCCTGAAGCTTTCTTT. V gene TRBV7-9 combines with J gene TRBJ1-1, with 8 bases fitting TRBD1. This CDR3 has 14 amino acids. The germline V gene has CDR1 SEHNR and CDR2 FQNEAQ (reference sequence). Germline trimming cut 6 bases from V and 6 bases from J; bases unmatched to any gene: 9.

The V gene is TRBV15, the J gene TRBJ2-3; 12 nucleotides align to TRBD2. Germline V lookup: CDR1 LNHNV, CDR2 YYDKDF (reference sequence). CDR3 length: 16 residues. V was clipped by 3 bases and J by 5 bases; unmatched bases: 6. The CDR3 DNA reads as TGTGCCACCAGCAGCGAGACTAGCGGGGGCCTAGATACGCAGTATTTT. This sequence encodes CATSSETSGGLDTQYF.

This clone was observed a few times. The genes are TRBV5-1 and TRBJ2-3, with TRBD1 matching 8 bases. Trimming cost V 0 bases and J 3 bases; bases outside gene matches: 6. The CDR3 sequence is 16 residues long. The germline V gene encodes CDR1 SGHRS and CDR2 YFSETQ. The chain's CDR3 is CASSLEGRGRTDTQYF. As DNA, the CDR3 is TGCGCCAGCAGCTTGGAGGGCAGGGGGCGGACAGATACGCAGTATTTT.

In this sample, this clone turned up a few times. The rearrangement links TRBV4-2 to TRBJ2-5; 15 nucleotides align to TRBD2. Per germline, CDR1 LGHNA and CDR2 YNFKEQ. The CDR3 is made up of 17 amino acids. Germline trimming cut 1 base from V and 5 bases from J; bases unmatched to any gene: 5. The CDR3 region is CASSQGTSGGALETQYF. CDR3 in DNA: TGTGCCAGCAGCCAAGGGACTAGCGGGGGGGCCTTGGAGACCCAGTACTTC.